The 16 T cell receptor beta chains presented below share a single source sample, sequenced in a study of OX40 agonist ivuxolimab in advanced cancers. Assay: immunoSEQ multiplex PCR; the TCRdb copy retains only in-frame clones and omits some. The profile shows about 28,000 clones, about 90% of them singletons. The sample in question was CD4+ or CD8+ T cells sorted from blood, obtained in a trial of the OX40 agonist ivuxolimab. These receptors were obtained from an adult with an advanced solid tumor such as melanoma, head and neck, liver or kidney cancer.

V gene TRBV28 combines with J gene TRBJ2-7; D is ambiguous. The germline V gene has CDR1 MDHEN and CDR2 SYDVKM. This CDR3 spans 14 amino acids. The germline V and J ends were trimmed by 2 bases and 4 bases, with 12 bases remaining between them. The CDR3 sequence: CASSLRVMGYEQYF. DNA of the CDR3: TGTGCCAGCAGTTTAAGGGTAATGGGGTACGAGCAGTACTTC.

This chain joins TRBV15 and TRBJ2-6; tentatively, D is TRBD2 (7 bases). Germline CDR1 is LNHNV and CDR2 is YYDKDF (reference sequence). The CDR3 is made up of 19 amino acids. V was shortened by 0 bases and J by 2 bases, with 17 bases between the two germline ends. CDR3 sequence (DNA): TGTGCCACCAGCAGAGAGGGCCCTGTAGGGGGGGCTGGGGCCAACGTCCTGACTTTC. Protein sequence: CATSREGPVGGAGANVLTF.

The gene calls are TRBV9 and TRBJ1-2; no clear D gene. Germline V gene lookup returns CDR1 SGDLS and CDR2 YYNGEE. CDR3 length: 15 amino acids. Trimming stripped 4 bases from V and 0 bases from J, with 13 bases between. The CDR3 nucleotides are TGTGCCAGCAGCATAACAGTAAACCCTAACTATGGCTACACCTTC. This sequence encodes CASSITVNPNYGYTF.

This clone appeared a few times. V usage is TRBV9 and J usage is TRBJ1-4, with 8 bases lining up with TRBD1. The CDR3 covers 14 residues. Germline CDR1 is SGDLS and CDR2 is YYNGEE. Unmatched junction bases numbered 3, after V lost 2 bases and J lost 6 bases. In DNA, the CDR3 is TGTGCCAGCAGCGTTGGACAGGGAGATGAAAAACTGTTTTTT. This sequence encodes CASSVGQGDEKLFF.

The V and J genes are TRBV7-3 and TRBJ2-5; D unclear. CDR1 and CDR2 from the germline V gene are SGHTA and FQGTGA. The CDR3 extends over 14 amino acids. The V end lost 5 bases, the J end lost 1 base, and 11 bases lay between the germline ends. CDR3 amino acids: CASSTDQFQETQYF. CDR3 DNA sequence: TGTGCCAGCAGCACAGATCAATTCCAAGAGACCCAGTACTTC. Looking up the rest from reference TRBV7-3 and TRBJ2-5 gives the full variable domain: GAGVSQTPSNKVTEKGKYVELRCDPISGHTALYWYRQSLGQGPEFLIYFQGTGAADDSGLPNDRFFAVRPEGSVSTLKIQRTERGDSAVYLCASSTDQFQETQYFGPGTRLLVL.

As for this clone: One end of the junction varies from germline; a read error may be responsible. The rearrangement joins TRBV19 to TRBJ2-2, with 9 bases lining up with TRBD2. CDR3 length: 19 residues. The germline gives CDR1 LNHDA, CDR2 SQIVND (reference sequence). CDR3 sequence reads: CASSMREGLLKANTGELFF. The DNA for the CDR3 is TGTGCCAGTAGTATGCGGGAGGGCCTTTTAAAGGCGAATACCGGGGAGCTGTTTTTT.

J is TRBJ1-1 and V is TRBV27; D unclear. Deletions cut 7 bases from V and 1 base from J, with 19 bases between. The CDR3 consists of 16 residues. Germline loops: CDR1 MNHEY, CDR2 SMNVEV (reference sequence). CDR3 in amino acids: CASMPRGHGTNTEAFF. The CDR3 DNA sequence: TGTGCCAGCATGCCCCGGGGTCACGGTACGAACACTGAAGCTTTCTTT.

In the case of this clone: Germline and junction disagree at one end, which may indicate a read error. Different DNA sequences within this sample yield the same CDR3. This chain connects TRBV7-8 to TRBJ2-1; 10 bases line up with TRBD2. Germline assignment: CDR1 SGHVS and CDR2 FQNEAQ. The CDR3 extends over 14 amino acids. The CDR3 DNA follows: TGTGCCAGCAGTTTAGCGGGAGGCTACAATGAGCAGTTCTTC. Amino acid sequence: CASSLAGGYNEQFF.

Turning to this clone: The sample contains more than one DNA sequence encoding this CDR3. The chain has TRBV7-3 and TRBJ2-7; TRBD2 agrees at 8 bases. The CDR3 extends over 13 amino acids. With 4 bases clipped from V and 7 bases from J, the junction kept 6 bases outside the gene matches. Germline-derived CDR1 and CDR2 are SGHTA and FQGTGA. The CDR3 sequence: CASSSTGGGEQYF. For the CDR3, the DNA is TGTGCCAGCAGCTCTACCGGGGGGGGAGAGCAGTACTTC.

This chain uses TRBV4-1 with TRBJ2-6, with 7 bases identical to TRBD2. Trimming cost V 4 bases and J 0 bases; bases outside gene matches: 9. CDR3 length: 18 residues. From germline, CDR1 is MGHRA and CDR2 YSYEKL. CDR3 in DNA: TGCGCCAGCAGCCCCTTAGTTGCGGGAGTCTCTGGGGCCAACGTCCTGACTTTC. This codes for CASSPLVAGVSGANVLTF.

This sequence joins TRBV5-1 and TRBJ2-3; TRBD1 matches 8 bases. The V gene's germline CDR1 is SGHRS and CDR2 YFSETQ. CDR3 length: 15 residues. Trimming removed 1 base from V and 6 bases from J; junction bases left unmatched: 7. The CDR3 spells CASSLWGQEKDTQYF. CDR3 DNA: TGCGCCAGCAGCTTGTGGGGACAGGAAAAGGATACGCAGTATTTT. The whole variable domain, filled in from reference TRBV5-1 and TRBJ2-3, reads KAGVTQTPRYLIKTRGQQVTLSCSPISGHRSVSWYQQTPGQGLQFLFEYFSETQRNKGNFPGRFSGRQFSNSRSEMNVSTLELGDSALYLCASSLWGQEKDTQYFGPGTRLTVL.

The J gene is TRBJ2-1, the V gene TRBV7-9, with D hard to call. Germline CDR1 is SEHNR and CDR2 is FQNEAQ (reference sequence). Trimming took off 2 bases at V and 7 bases at J, with 15 bases between the two ends. The CDR3 is 15 residues long. CDR3 amino acids: CASSLMIGDSNEQFF. The CDR3, as DNA: TGTGCCAGCAGCTTAATGATAGGAGATAGTAATGAGCAGTTCTTC.

This clone was found once. The chain has TRBV7-9 and TRBJ2-5; D is unresolved. The CDR3 is 17 amino acids. Trimming removed 2 bases at V and 0 bases at J, with 16 bases between. Germline CDR1 and CDR2: SEHNR and FQNEAQ (reference sequence). In DNA, the CDR3 is TGTGCCAGCAGCTTATCCCCCTTCGTGACAAACCAAGAGACCCAGTACTTC. Encoded protein: CASSLSPFVTNQETQYF.

In DNA form, the CDR3 reads TGTGCCAGCAGCTCGGCGGACAGTTCCTACGAGCAGTACTTC. Translating gives CASSSADSSYEQYF. The rearrangement links TRBV9 to TRBJ2-7, with D possibly matching TRBD1 (6 bases). The CDR3 has 14 amino acids. V lost 4 bases and J lost 1, with 12 bases in between. Germline V CDR1 and CDR2: SGDLS, YYNGEE.

This sequence joins TRBV4-3 and TRBJ2-2; 8 positions match TRBD2. Germline V gene lookup returns CDR1 LGHNA and CDR2 YSLEER. The V gene end was trimmed by 0 bases and the J gene end by 4 bases; junction bases not matched to a gene: 7. The CDR3 loop spans 17 amino acids. This CDR3 reads CASSQDPAGVGTGELFF. The CDR3 DNA is TGCGCCAGCAGCCAAGATCCAGCGGGAGTAGGCACCGGGGAGCTGTTTTTT.

The chain recombines TRBV7-9 with TRBJ2-1; maybe TRBD2 (5 bases). Looked up from germline, CDR1 is SEHNR and CDR2 is FQNEAQ (reference sequence). There are 15 residues in the CDR3. Trimming removed 1 base from V and 3 bases from J, with 10 bases in between. The CDR3 bases are TGTGCCAGCAGCTTAGGTACTAGAGACTACAATGAGCAGTTCTTC. This gives the protein CASSLGTRDYNEQFF.